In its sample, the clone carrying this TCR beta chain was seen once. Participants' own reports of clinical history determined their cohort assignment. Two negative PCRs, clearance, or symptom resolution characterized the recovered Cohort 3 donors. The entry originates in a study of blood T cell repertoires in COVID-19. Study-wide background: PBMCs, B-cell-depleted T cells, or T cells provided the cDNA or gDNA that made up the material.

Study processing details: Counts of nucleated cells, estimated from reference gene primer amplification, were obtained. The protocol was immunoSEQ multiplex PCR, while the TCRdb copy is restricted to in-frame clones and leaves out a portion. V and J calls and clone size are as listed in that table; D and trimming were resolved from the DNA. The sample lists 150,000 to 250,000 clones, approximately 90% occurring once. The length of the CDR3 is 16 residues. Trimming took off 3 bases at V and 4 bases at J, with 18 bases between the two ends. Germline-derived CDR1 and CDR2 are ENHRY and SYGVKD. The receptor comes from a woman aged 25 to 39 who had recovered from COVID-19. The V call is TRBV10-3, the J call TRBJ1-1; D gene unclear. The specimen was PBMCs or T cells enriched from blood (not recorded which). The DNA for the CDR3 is TGTGCCATCAGTGAAAGGAGGGATGGTCTAGCCACTGAAGCTTTCTTT. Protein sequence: CAISERRDGLATEAFF.